Detailed here is one TCR beta chain. Its antigen is still unknown. No much larger clone is present one base from it, and per-base qualities are unavailable. The sample is drawn from a study of cytomegalovirus exposure and HLA in healthy donors (dated 2017 in TCRdb). Notes on the research overall: According to an earlier analysis of a few hundred of the donors, some 180 million T cells yielded 95 million to 140 million unique TCR beta sequences and approximately 300 Gb of sequence data. A later analysis re-examined previously published TCR beta repertoires from 600 to 700 donors and added high-resolution HLA genotyping to investigate patterns of TCR occurrence. HLA typing included class I and class II loci at four-digit resolution. About 280 gigabases of sequencing data and about 92 million unique TCR sequences made up an early release that covered roughly 670 HLA-typed donors. Among the roughly 400 genotyped donors, about 83% belonged to the genetic ancestry cluster associated with self-reported Caucasian donors. Donor age, sex, ethnicity and CMV serostatus were compiled alongside the repertoire data. Among 398 genotyped donors of the cohort, an average of roughly 240,000 unique TCR beta nucleotide sequences were sequenced per donor, around a sixth of them non-productive. Genome-wide SNP genotypes for about three fifths of the 666 donors were used in a later genetic analysis, which treated that subset as a discovery cohort. The later analysis used no new phenotypic data to find candidate immune exposures, relying instead on TCR beta sequences and their occurrence across donors. The T cell repertoires of about 700 subjects were profiled by immunosequencing and related to cytomegalovirus serostatus. Along with the roughly 670-subject first cohort, a separate validation cohort of more than 90 different subjects was used. Every discovery cohort repertoire had been produced on one sequencing platform. Four to six DR-DQ haplotypes were handled as single units for association and clustering, since linkage in the cohort was strong. In an earlier analysis of 550 to 700 of the donors, high-throughput TCR beta sequencing was used to judge whether each TCR beta V gene segment behaved as functional or pseudogenic. Typing coverage varied by locus: about 620-630 donors for A, B, C, DRB1 and DQB1; approximately 560 for DQA1; approximately 610 for DPA1; approximately 490 for DPB1. The study was designed to test whether signatures of past pathogen exposure could be identified by cataloging public T cell receptors. To predict cytomegalovirus infection status, the study combined high-throughput TCR immunosequencing, statistical association of individual TCRs with disease status, and machine learning. What the work shows at the level of the full study, not this receptor alone: A cluster of highly shared sequence variants was judged likely to represent a technical artifact of the sequencing pipeline. The presence/absence analyses assumed that sequencing depth was roughly uniform across donors, and that assumption may not be true. A total of fewer than 200 TCR beta chains were listed by the study as associated with cytomegalovirus. In a later analysis, HLA-associated TCR beta chains showed more clonal expansion and lower generation probabilities than non-associated chains that were equally common. When HLA alleles, especially DR and DQ, strongly co-occurred, attributing TCR associations to individual alleles was difficult. The authors suggested that the approach could potentially be extended to other disease states and immunological phenotypes. Most TCR sequences were seen in very few donors, while some public TCRs were found in many individuals. Broadly in line with IMGT annotations, most TCR beta V segments showed up in productive rearrangements about 90% or about 30% of the time in an earlier analysis of around 550 of the donors. According to a later analysis, parvovirus B19, influenza, CMV and Epstein-Barr virus appeared linked to several top co-occurrence clusters. In a later analysis, more than 15,000 TCR beta sequences were associated with specific HLA alleles at a false discovery rate of 0.05. Only TCR beta chains were sequenced in this cohort, and the absence of alpha or paired-chain data limited detectable features. The earlier analysis of about 600 of the donors excluded around 17 rarely observed V segments, including chromosome 9 orphons, because counts were too low. CMV serostatus was the only immune exposure information available for the cohort. Because HLA typing was missing for some donors at each locus, association tests included only the typed subset. The classifier was reported to diagnose cytomegalovirus status with high specificity and sensitivity in both the original cohort and the validation cohort. According to a later analysis, most CMV-associated TCR beta chains appeared to be HLA-restricted, and the HLA associations seemed to be driven largely by CMV exposure. A few of the identified cytomegalovirus-associated TCR beta chains were confirmed in vitro to be specific for cytomegalovirus antigens. According to a later analysis, TCR association rates differed among HLA loci, with DRB1 alleles showing the most associated TCRs and HLA-C alleles showing the fewest. Correlated functional status among segregating V segments might reflect linkage disequilibrium, but an unknown experimental factor could not be ruled out. A further reported finding was that TCR beta sequences accurately predicted the HLA-A and HLA-B alleles for most subjects in the first cohort. A later genetic analysis associated a missense DCLRE1C variant with V-gene and J-gene trimming of TCR beta chains, and an independent cohort replicated the association. A later genetic analysis reported fewer N-insertions in productive TCRs among donors in an Asian-associated ancestry cluster than the 666-donor mean.

Libraries were made using the immunoSEQ multiplex PCR assay. The multiplex PCR relied on a mix of 60 forward primers for TCR Vbeta segments and 13 reverse primers for TCR Jbeta segments. Amplification of the CDR3 region of rearranged TCR beta genes was performed with a multiplex PCR assay on genomic DNA. The amplified TCR beta libraries were sequenced on the Illumina HiSeq System as 87-base-pair reads. As for how the authors treated the data: A later analysis counted approximately 76 million unique TCR beta chains across the 666 repertoires, and 9 million to 14 million of these chains were shared by at least two donors. To remove PCR and sequencing errors, raw reads were error-corrected and collapsed into unique sequences using a nearest-neighbor algorithm that merged closely related sequences. Alignment of CDR3 sequences to IMGT reference sequences was used to assign V, D and J gene segments. Each retained sequence needed at least a six-nucleotide match to both a V gene segment and a J gene segment. Rearrangements were classified as productive when the CDR3 lacked stop codons and remained in frame with V and J, and all other rearrangements were classified as non-productive. Following IMGT convention, CDR3 was defined as the stretch from the second conserved V-encoded cysteine to the conserved J-encoded phenylalanine. In an earlier analysis of 550 to 650 of the donors, sequences lacking an unambiguous match to a single V gene segment were excluded. An earlier analysis of a few hundred of the donors called V segments functional above 56.7% productive rearrangements and segregating when the between-donor standard deviation exceeded 5%. To diagnose cytomegalovirus status from the catalog of TCR beta chain sequences, a statistical classification framework was built. V and J gene assignment, in a later analysis, came from comparing TCR nucleotide sequences with IMGT/GENE-DB human TR gene sequences. The TCRdist pipeline was used in a later analysis to assign CDR3 sequences and most-parsimonious VDJ recombination scenarios. In a later analysis, every TCR beta chain was defined by the combination of its CDR3 amino acid sequence and its V-gene family, and reads without a unique V-gene family were dropped. In a later analysis, around 650 highly shared, low-generation-probability nucleotide sequences were removed to address suspected cross-contamination and a sequencing artifact. In a later analysis, a clonal expansion index was calculated for each public chain from normalized within-repertoire ranks of inferred template counts. Generation probabilities in a later analysis came from a VDJ recombination model fitted to out-of-frame rearrangements, and those results were checked against IGoR. In a later analysis, hypergeometric tests were used to score TCR-TCR, TCR-HLA and TCR-CMV co-occurrence, with a repertoire-size bias correction applied to TCR pairs. A later analysis estimated false discovery rates by permuting HLA or CMV assignments 20 times. In a later analysis, co-occurring TCRs were grouped using DBSCAN, with TCRdist sequence similarity added in when clustering inside HLA-allele-positive subsets. For co-occurrence clustering, repertoires with fewer than 30,000 or more than 120,000 public chains were excluded, along with several repertoires with anomalous nucleotide sharing. What TCRdb holds here is the immuneACCESS table cut down to in-frame rearrangements. Part of the clones is not present; checked against another copy, under half of the missing clones reflect an unresolved V gene, and the others are unexplained. That table furnishes V, J and clone size, whereas the DNA furnished D and trimming. Counted in this sample were 150,000 to 200,000 clones; around 79% of them appeared once. The top ten constitute just under 6.5% of the sample.

In total, 500 to 700 healthy bone marrow donors made up the cohort. All cohort members were sampled while nominally healthy, although unrecorded immune exposures were likely present. The donor was CMV seropositive and was included in the group of almost 300 seropositive cohort members. Every donor gave a peripheral blood sample, and the peripheral blood mononuclear cells from that sample were used for TCR beta sequencing. The Qiagen DNeasy Blood Extraction Kit was used to extract genomic DNA from the blood cell samples. The origin of this receptor is a man between 35 and 55 years old in good health and CMV-seropositive. The specimen was PBMCs.

CDR3 reads: CASSQGSTSGSYNEQFF. The nucleotide sequence reads as follows: TGTGCCAGCAGCCAGGGGTCGACTAGCGGGAGCTACAATGAGCAGTTCTTC. The chain is encoded by TRBV4-2 joined to TRBJ2-1; TRBD2 fits 12 bases in the junction. The germline V gene specifies LGHNA as CDR1 and YNFKEQ as CDR2. Including the terminal cysteine and phenylalanine, the CDR3 comprises 17 residues. Left in the record is the CDR3 DNA by itself, 51 bases read in frame from the first base. The V end gives up 3 bases and the J end 3 bases, leaving 6 bases in the junction not matched to a gene.